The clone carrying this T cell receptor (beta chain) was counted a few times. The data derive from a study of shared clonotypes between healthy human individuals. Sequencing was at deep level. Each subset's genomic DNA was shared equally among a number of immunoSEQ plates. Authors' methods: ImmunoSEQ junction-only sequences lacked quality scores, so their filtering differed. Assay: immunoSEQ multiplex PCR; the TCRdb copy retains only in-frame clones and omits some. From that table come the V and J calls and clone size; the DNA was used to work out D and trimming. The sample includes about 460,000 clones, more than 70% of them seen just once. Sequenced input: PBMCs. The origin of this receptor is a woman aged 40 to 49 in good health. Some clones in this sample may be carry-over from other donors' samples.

Here the CDR3 reads CASSDQVNTEAFF. CDR3 DNA sequence: TGTGCCAGCAGTGATCAGGTGAACACTGAAGCTTTCTTT. This chain uses TRBV2 with TRBJ1-1; D remains ambiguous. This CDR3 spans 13 amino acids. The germline gives CDR1 SNHLY, CDR2 FYNNEI. V lost 3 bases to trimming and J lost 0 bases, with 5 bases between them. The full variable domain, in which reference TRBV2 and TRBJ1-1 provide the parts outside the CDR3, is EPEVTQTPSHQVTQMGQEVILRCVPISNHLYFYWYRQILGQKVEFLVSFYNNEISEKSEIFDDQFSVERPDGSNFTLKIRSTKLEDSAMYFCASSDQVNTEAFFGQGTRLTVV.